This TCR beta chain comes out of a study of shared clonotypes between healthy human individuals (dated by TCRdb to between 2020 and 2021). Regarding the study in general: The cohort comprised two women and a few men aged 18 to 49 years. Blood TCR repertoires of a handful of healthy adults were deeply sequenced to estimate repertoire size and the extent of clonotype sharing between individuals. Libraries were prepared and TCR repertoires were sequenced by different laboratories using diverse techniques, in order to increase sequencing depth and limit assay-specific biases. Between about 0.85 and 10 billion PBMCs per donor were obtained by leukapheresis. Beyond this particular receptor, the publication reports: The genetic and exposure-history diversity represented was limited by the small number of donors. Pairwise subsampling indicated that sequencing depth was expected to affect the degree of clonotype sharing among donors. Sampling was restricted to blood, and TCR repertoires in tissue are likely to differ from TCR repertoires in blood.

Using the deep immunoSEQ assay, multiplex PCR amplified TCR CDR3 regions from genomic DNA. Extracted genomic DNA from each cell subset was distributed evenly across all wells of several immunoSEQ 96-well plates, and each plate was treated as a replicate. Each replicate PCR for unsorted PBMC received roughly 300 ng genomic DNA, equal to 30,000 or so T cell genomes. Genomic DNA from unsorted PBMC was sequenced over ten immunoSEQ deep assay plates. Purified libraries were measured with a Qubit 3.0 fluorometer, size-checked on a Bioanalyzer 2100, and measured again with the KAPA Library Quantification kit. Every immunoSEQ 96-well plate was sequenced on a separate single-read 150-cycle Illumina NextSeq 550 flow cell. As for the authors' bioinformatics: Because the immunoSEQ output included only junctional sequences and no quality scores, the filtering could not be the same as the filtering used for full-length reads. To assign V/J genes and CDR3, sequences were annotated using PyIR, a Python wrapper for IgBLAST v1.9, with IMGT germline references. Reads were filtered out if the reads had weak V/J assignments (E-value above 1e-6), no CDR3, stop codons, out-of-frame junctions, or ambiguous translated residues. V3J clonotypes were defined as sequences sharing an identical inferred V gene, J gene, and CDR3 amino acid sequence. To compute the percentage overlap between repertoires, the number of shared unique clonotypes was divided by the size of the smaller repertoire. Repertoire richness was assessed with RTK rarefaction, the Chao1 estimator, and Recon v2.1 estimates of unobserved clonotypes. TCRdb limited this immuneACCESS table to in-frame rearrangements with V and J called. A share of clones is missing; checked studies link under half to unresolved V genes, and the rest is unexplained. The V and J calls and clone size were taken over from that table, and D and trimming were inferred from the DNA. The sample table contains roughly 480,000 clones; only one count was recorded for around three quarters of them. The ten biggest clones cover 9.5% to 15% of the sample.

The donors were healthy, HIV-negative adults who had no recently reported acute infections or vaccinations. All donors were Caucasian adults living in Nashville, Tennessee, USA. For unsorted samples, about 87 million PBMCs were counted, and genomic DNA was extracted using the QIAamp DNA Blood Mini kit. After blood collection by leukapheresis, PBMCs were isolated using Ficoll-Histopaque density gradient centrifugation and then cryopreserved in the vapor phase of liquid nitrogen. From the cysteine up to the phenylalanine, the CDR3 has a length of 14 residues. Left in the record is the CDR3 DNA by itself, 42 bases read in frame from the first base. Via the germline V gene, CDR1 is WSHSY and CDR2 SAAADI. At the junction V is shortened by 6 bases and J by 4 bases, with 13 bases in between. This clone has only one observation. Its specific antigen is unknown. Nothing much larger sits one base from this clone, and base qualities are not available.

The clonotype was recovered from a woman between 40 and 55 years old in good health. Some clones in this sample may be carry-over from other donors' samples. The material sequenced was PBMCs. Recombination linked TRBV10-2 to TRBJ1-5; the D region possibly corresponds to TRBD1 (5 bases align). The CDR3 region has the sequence CASRLTAGNQPQHF. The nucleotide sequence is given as TGCGCCAGCAGATTGACAGCGGGGAATCAGCCCCAGCATTTT.